The T cell receptor (beta chain) described here comes from a study of T cell repertoires in cytomegalovirus infection. In the study overall: It was the public TCR beta signatures that indicated both CMV infection and matching HLA type.

MiXCR, applied by TCRdb to the reads, yields one record per CDR3 protein. The table has a few hundred thousand distinct CDR3 sequences, roughly 22% seen once. General study points: The cumulative frequency of public TCR beta families distinguished individuals who carried CMV together with the relevant HLA. CMV-specific HLA-C-restricted TCR beta clonotypes dominated the ex vivo response.

This clonotype has at least ten counts. Its matching antigen is unknown. The length of the CDR3 is 15 residues. The germline CDR1 and CDR2 sequences are SNHLY and FYNNEI. Between the trimmed V and J ends, which lost 1 base and 1 base, there was a span of 9 bases. The sequence was obtained from a human donor in good health (CMV status not recorded). Some clones in this sample may be carry-over from other donors' samples. The V gene is TRBV2, the J gene TRBJ2-3; D ambiguous. The source material was CD8+ T cells from PBMCs. The CDR3 nucleotides read TGTGCCAGCAGTGAAGGCGACCGGCGCACAGATACGCAGTATTTT. This encodes CASSEGDRRTDTQYF.